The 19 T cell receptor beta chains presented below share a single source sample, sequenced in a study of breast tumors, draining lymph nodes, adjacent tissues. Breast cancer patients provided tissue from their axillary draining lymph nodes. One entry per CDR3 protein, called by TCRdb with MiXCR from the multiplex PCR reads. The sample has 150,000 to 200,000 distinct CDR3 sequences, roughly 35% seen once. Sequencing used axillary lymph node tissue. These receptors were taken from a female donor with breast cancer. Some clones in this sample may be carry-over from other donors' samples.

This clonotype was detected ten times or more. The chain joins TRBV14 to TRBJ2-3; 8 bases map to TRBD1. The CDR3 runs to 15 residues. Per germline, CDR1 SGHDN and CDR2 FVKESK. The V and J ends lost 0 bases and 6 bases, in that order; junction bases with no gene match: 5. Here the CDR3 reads CASSQERTGYDTQYF. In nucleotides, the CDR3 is TGTGCCAGCAGCCAAGAGAGGACAGGGTATGATACGCAGTATTTT.

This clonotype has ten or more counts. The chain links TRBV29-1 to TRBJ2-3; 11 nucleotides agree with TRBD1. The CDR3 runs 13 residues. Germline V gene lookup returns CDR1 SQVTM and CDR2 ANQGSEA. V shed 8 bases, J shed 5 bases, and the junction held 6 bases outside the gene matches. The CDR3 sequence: CSIRTGGLDTQYF. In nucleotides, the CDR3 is TGCAGCATACGGACAGGGGGCCTAGATACGCAGTATTTT.

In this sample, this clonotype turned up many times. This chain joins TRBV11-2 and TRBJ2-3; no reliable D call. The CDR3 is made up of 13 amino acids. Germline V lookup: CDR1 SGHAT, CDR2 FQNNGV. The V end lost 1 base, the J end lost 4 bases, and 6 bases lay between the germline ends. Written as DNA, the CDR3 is TGTGCCAGCAGCTTAGCTGGGTCAGATACGCAGTATTTT. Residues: CASSLAGSDTQYF. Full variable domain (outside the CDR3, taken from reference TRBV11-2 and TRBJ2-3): EAGVAQSPRYKIIEKRQSVAFWCNPISGHATLYWYQQILGQGPKLLIQFQNNGVVDDSQLPKDRFSAERLKGVDSTLKIQPAKLEDSAVYLCASSLAGSDTQYFGPGTRLTVL.

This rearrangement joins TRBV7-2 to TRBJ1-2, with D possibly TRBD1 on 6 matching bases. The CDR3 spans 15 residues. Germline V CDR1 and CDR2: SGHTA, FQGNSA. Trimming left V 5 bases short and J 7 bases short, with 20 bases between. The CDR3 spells CASSHIQGQIAGYTF. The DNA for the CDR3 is TGTGCCAGCAGCCATATCCAGGGGCAGATCGCTGGCTACACCTTC.

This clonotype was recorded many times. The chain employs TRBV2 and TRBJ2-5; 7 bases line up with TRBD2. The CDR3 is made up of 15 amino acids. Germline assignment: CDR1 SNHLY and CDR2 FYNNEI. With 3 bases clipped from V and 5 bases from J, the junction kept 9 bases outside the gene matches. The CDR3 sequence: CASSDGLVSTETQYF. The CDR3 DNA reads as TGTGCCAGCAGTGACGGACTAGTTAGTACGGAGACCCAGTACTTC.

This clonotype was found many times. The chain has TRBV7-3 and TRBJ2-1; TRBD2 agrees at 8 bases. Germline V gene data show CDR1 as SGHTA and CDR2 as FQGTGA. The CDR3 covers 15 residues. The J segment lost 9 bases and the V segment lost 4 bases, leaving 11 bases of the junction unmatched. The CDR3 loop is CASSSEGLGGAEQFF. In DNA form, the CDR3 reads TGTGCCAGCAGCTCCGAGGGACTAGGGGGGGCTGAGCAGTTCTTC.

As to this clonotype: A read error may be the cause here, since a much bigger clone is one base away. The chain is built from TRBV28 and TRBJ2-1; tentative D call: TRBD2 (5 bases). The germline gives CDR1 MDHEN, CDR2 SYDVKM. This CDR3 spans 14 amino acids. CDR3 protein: CASSPPGVYNEQSF. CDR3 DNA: TGTGCCAGCAGTCCGCCCGGGGTCTACAATGAGCAGTCCTTC.

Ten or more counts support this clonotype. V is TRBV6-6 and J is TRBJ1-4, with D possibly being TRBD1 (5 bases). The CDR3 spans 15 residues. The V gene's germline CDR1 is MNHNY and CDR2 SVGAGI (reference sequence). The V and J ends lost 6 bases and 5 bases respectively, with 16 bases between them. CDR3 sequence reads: CASRPAGAGNEKLFF. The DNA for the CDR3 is TGTGCCAGCAGACCCGCTGGGGCAGGAAATGAAAAACTGTTTTTT.

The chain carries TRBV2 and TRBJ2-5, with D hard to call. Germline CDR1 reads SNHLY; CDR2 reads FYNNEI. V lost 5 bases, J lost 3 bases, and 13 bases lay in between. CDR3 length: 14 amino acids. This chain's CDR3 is CASSPGCSKETQYF. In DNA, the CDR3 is TGTGCCAGCAGTCCCGGGTGCTCAAAAGAGACCCAGTACTTC. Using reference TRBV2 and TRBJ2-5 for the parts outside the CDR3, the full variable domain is EPEVTQTPSHQVTQMGQEVILRCVPISNHLYFYWYRQILGQKVEFLVSFYNNEISEKSEIFDDQFSVERPDGSNFTLKIRSTKLEDSAMYFCASSPGCSKETQYFGPGTRLLVL.

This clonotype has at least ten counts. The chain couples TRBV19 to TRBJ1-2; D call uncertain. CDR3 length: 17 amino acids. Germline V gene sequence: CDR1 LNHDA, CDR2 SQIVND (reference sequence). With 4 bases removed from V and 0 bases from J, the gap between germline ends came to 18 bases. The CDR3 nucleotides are TGTGCCAGTAGTACCCCGAGGGAGGAACGACCTAACTATGGCTACACCTTC. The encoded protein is CASSTPREERPNYGYTF. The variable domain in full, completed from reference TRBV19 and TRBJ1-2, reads DGGITQSPKYLFRKEGQNVTLSCEQNLNHDAMYWYRQDPGQGLRLIYYSQIVNDFQKGDIAEGYSVSREKKESFPLTVTSAQKNPTAFYLCASSTPREERPNYGYTFGSGTRLTVV.

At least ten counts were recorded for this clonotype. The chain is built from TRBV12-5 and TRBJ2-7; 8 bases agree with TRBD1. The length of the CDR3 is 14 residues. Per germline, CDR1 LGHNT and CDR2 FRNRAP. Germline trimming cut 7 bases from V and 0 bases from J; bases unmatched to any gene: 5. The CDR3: CASARDRNSYEQYF. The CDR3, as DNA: TGTGCTAGTGCCCGGGACAGGAACTCCTACGAGCAGTACTTC.

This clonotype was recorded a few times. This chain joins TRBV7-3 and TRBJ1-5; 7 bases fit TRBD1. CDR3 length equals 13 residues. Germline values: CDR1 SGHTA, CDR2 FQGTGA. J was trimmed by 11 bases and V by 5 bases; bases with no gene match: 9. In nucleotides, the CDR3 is TGTGCCAGCAGCAGGGGCCAGGGGGAGACCCAGCATTTT. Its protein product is CASSRGQGETQHF. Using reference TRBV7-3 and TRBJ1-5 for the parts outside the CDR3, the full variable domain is GAGVSQTPSNKVTEKGKYVELRCDPISGHTALYWYRQSLGQGPEFLIYFQGTGAADDSGLPNDRFFAVRPEGSVSTLKIQRTERGDSAVYLCASSRGQGETQHFGDGTRLSIL.

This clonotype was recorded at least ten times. CDR3 sequence: CASSLVLANSNQPQHF. The CDR3 DNA follows: TGTGCCAGCAGTTTAGTTTTGGCAAATAGCAATCAGCCCCAGCATTTT. The rearrangement uses TRBV28 and TRBJ1-5; D unresolved. The CDR3 loop spans 16 amino acids. CDR1 MDHEN and CDR2 SYDVKM come from the germline V gene. The germline V and J ends were trimmed by 2 bases and 0 bases, with 11 bases remaining between them.

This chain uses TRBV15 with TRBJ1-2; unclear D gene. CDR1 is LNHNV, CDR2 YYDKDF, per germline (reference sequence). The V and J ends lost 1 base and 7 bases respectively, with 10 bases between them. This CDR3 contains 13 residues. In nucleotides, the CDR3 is TGTGCCACCAGCAGAGCCTGGCGCGGTGGCTACACCTTC. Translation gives CATSRAWRGGYTF.

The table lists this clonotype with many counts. The CDR3 coding sequence is TGTGCCAGCAGTCAGAATGAAAAACTGTTTTTT. The encoded protein is CASSQNEKLFF. This rearrangement joins TRBV6-2 or TRBV6-3 to TRBJ1-4; no reliable D call. Trimming cost V 5 bases and J 5 bases, with 3 bases left between them. Germline lookup yields CDR1 MNHEY and CDR2 SVGEGT. The CDR3 extends over 11 amino acids.

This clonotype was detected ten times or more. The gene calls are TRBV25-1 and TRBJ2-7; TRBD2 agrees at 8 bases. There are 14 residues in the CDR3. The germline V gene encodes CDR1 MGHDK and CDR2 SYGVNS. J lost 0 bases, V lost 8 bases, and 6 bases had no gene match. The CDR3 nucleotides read TGTGCCAGCTTGGCCGGGACTAGCTCCTACGAGCAGTACTTC. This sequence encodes CASLAGTSSYEQYF.

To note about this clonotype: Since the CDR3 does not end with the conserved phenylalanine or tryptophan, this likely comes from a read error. The CDR3 sequence is CASSLRGARTDTQHL. The CDR3 DNA is TGTGCTAGCAGCTTAAGGGGGGCGCGAACAGATACGCAGCATCTT. The rearrangement uses TRBV7-7 and TRBJ2-3; possible D gene TRBD1, 6 bases. The end of the DNA is better explained by TRBJ1-5, so the J call may be wrong. Per the germline V gene, CDR1 is SSHAT and CDR2 is FNYEAQ (reference sequence). The CDR3 extends over 15 amino acids.

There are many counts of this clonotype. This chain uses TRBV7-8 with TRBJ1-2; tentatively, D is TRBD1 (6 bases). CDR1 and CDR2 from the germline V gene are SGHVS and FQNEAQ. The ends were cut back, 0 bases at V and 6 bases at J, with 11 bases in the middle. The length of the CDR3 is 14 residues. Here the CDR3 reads CASSLAYGGDGYTF. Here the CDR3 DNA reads TGTGCCAGCAGCTTAGCATACGGGGGCGATGGCTACACCTTC.

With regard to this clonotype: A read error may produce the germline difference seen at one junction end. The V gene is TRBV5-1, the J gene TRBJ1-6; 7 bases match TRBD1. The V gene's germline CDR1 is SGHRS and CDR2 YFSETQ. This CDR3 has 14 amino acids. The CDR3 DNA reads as TGCGCCAGCAGGGAGGGACAGTCGATTTCACCCTTCCACTTT. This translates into CASREGQSISPFHF.